This TCR beta chain appears in the sequencing data of a study of read filtering for tumor transcriptome and immune sequencing. Study-level information: Per sample, TCR-region reads ranged about 3.5 to 11 million by IR-seq, about 75 to 1,300 by RNA-seq. Whole-study results and caveats: The CD138-negative fraction was mixed bone marrow immune cells, not pure T cells.

The library was built from approximately 400 ng RNA with molecular barcoded adaptors for alpha/delta and beta/gamma chains. Using its own MiXCR run on the reads, TCRdb lists one record per CDR3 protein. Here the sample spans around 130,000 distinct CDR3 sequences, 13% being singletons. The CDR3 covers 15 residues. Germline trimming cut 6 bases from V and 1 base from J; bases unmatched to any gene: 6. Germline CDR1 and CDR2: MNHNS and SASEGT. This clonotype appeared many times. Antigen specificity is unknown. Sequencing was done on a sample of a population of CD138-negative cells sorted from bone marrow. This clonotype originated in a donor over 35 with multiple myeloma. The chain recombines TRBV6-1 with TRBJ2-7; TRBD2 aligns across 10 bases. The CDR3 spells CASSKLAGGSYEQYF. The CDR3 nucleotides are TGTGCCAGCAGCAAATTAGCGGGGGGATCCTACGAGCAGTACTTC.